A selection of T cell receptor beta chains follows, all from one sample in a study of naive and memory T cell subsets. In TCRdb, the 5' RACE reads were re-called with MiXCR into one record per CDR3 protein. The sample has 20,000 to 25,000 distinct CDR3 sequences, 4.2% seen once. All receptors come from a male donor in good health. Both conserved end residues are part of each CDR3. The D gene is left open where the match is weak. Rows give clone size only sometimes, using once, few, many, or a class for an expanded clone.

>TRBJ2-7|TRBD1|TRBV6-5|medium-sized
CASSYSTGGPYEQYF
TGTGCCAGCAGTTACTCGACAGGGGGTCCCTACGAGCAGTACTTC
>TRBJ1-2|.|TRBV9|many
CASSVSGYGYTF
TGTGCCAGCAGCGTAAGCGGCTATGGCTACACCTTC
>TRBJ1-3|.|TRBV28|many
CASSPPGTLSGNTIYF
TGTGCCAGCAGTCCCCCCGGGACCCTCTCTGGAAACACCATATATTTT
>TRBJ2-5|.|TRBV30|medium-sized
CAWARRFQETQYF
TGTGCCTGGGCAAGACGGTTCCAAGAGACCCAGTACTTC
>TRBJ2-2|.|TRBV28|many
CASSDPGDSNTGELFF
TGTGCCAGCTCTGATCCGGGGGACAGTAACACCGGGGAGCTGTTTTTT
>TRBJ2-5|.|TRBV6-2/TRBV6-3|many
CASGRRETQYF
TGTGCCAGCGGAAGAAGAGAGACCCAGTACTTC
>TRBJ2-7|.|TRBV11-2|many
CASRSANTGAFEQYF
TGTGCCAGCAGGTCAGCAAATACTGGAGCTTTCGAGCAGTACTTC
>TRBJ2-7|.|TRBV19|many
CASSLQHRAAYEQYF
TGTGCCAGTAGCCTCCAACACAGGGCTGCCTACGAGCAGTACTTC
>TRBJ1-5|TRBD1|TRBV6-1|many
CASSATGGSNQPQHF
TGTGCCAGCAGTGCGACAGGGGGTAGCAATCAGCCCCAGCATTTT
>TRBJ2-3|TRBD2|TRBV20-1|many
CSARVSTSGIVDTQYF
TGCAGTGCTAGGGTCTCAACTAGCGGGATTGTAGATACGCAGTATTTT
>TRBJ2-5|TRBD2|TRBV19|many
CATRRGGGTETQYF
TGTGCCACCCGAAGGGGCGGGGGGACAGAGACCCAGTACTTC
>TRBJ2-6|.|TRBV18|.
CASSPRGDESSGANVLTF
TGTGCCAGCTCACCACGCGGGGACGAGTCCTCTGGGGCCAACGTCCTGACTTTC
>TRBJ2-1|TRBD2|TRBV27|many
CASSQTSGAYNEQFF
TGTGCCAGCAGTCAAACTAGCGGGGCCTACAATGAGCAGTTCTTC
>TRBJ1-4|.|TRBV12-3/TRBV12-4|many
CASSLRQVATNEKLFF
TGTGCCAGCAGTCTCCGACAGGTTGCAACTAATGAAAAACTGTTTTTT
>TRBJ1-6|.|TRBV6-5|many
CASSYSARPTTTGNSPLHF
TGTGCCAGCAGTTACTCTGCCCGGCCAACCACAACGGGGAATTCACCCCTCCACTTT
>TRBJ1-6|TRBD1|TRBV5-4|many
CASSIHPKALTGSDSPLHF
TGTGCCAGCAGCATCCACCCAAAGGCCTTGACAGGGAGTGATTCACCCCTCCACTTT
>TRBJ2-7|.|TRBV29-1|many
CSVEVLTRDASYEQYF
TGCAGCGTTGAAGTTTTAACTAGGGACGCCTCCTACGAGCAGTACTTC
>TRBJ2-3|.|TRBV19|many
CASSISWAAGDTQYF
TGTGCCAGTAGTATCAGTTGGGCAGCCGGGGATACGCAGTATTTT
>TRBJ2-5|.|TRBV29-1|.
CSVVDHLGTQYF
TGCAGCGTTGTGGACCATTTAGGGACCCAGTACTTC
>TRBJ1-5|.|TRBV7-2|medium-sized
CASSDGLVDLGNQPQHF
TGTGCCAGCAGCGACGGGCTCGTCGACTTGGGCAATCAGCCCCAGCATTTT
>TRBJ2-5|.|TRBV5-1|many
CASSSWGTSFETQYF
TGCGCCAGCAGCTCATGGGGAACCTCGTTTGAGACCCAGTACTTC
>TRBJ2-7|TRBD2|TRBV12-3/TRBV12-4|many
CASSGLAGGPEQYF
TGTGCCAGCAGCGGACTAGCGGGAGGGCCTGAGCAGTACTTC
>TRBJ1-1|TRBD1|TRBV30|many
CAWSEGQGDFSEAFF
TGTGCCTGGAGTGAGGGACAGGGGGATTTCTCTGAAGCTTTCTTT
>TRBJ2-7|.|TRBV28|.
CASRLGSYEQYF
TGTGCCAGCAGACTTGGCAGCTACGAGCAGTACTTC
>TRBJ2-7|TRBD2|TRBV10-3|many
CAISLGLAGEGYEQYF
TGTGCCATCAGTTTGGGACTAGCGGGAGAAGGCTACGAGCAGTACTTC
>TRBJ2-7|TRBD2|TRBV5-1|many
CASSGLAGLSYEQYF
TGCGCCAGCAGCGGTTTAGCGGGCCTCTCCTACGAGCAGTACTTC